A selection of T cell receptor beta chains follows, all from one sample in a study of Graves' ophthalmopathy and Graves' hyperthyroidism. TCRdb re-derived calls from the multiplex PCR reads in MiXCR, one entry per CDR3 protein. The repertoire consists of 600,000 to 950,000 distinct CDR3 sequences, with roughly two fifths occurring once and the leading ten covering 35% to 55%. The material sequenced was peripheral blood. Receptor source: an adult man with Graves' ophthalmopathy. Each CDR3 is given with its conserved first and last residue. D genes are given only for firm matches. Some rows mark clone size as missing; the rest say once, few, many or name a class of expanded clone.

DNA: TGCGCCAGCCTTGACAGCTTGAACACCGGGGAGCTGTTTTTT
CDR3: CASLDSLNTGELFF
D: -
J: TRBJ2-2
V: TRBV10-2
length: 14
size: many

DNA: TGTGCCAGCAGTGAGCGGACTGTTTTC
CDR3: CASSERTVF
D: -
J: TRBJ2-6
V: TRBV2
length: 9
size: -

DNA: TGTGCCAGCAGTGAAGTCTCGACAAGTCCTCAAGAGACCCAGTACTTC
CDR3: CASSEVSTSPQETQYF
D: -
J: TRBJ2-5
V: TRBV12-3/TRBV12-4
length: 16
size: -

DNA: TGTGCCAGTAGTATAGTGGACAGGTTTAATTCACCCCTCCACTTT
CDR3: CASSIVDRFNSPLHF
D: TRBD1
J: TRBJ1-6
V: TRBV19
length: 15
size: -

DNA: TGCAGTGCTAGAGATTGGTCGGGAGCGGGGGGGATCTCCTACGAGCAGTACTTC
CDR3: CSARDWSGAGGISYEQYF
D: TRBD2
J: TRBJ2-7
V: TRBV20-1
length: 18
size: -

DNA: TGTGCCAGTAGTATAGCAAGAGATCAGCCCCAGCATTTT
CDR3: CASSIARDQPQHF
D: -
J: TRBJ1-5
V: TRBV19
length: 13
size: few

DNA: TGTGCCACCAGCAGAGATCGACAGCATGAAGCTTTCTTT
CDR3: CATSRDRQHEAFF
D: -
J: TRBJ1-1
V: TRBV15
length: 13
size: many

DNA: TGTGCCAGCAGCTTAGACCCTCGGGACTCTGGGATCTACGAGCAGTACTTC
CDR3: CASSLDPRDSGIYEQYF
D: -
J: TRBJ2-7
V: TRBV7-9
length: 17
size: few

DNA: TGTGCCAGCAGCTCCCCTTGGCGTGGACAGCCCCAGCATTTT
CDR3: CASSSPWRGQPQHF
D: -
J: TRBJ1-5
V: TRBV24-1
length: 14
size: many

DNA: TGTGCCAGCAGCTTTGTTCTTTGGGGCGACTACGCCTTC
CDR3: CASSFVLWGDYAF
D: -
J: TRBJ1-2
V: TRBV11-3
length: 13
size: -

DNA: TGCAGTGGAGGGACAGGGGTCTACGGGCAGTACTTC
CDR3: CSGGTGVYGQYF
D: TRBD1
J: TRBJ2-7
V: TRBV20-1
length: 12
size: -

DNA: TGTGCCAGCAGTGATATAAGAGCCTCCTACGAGCAGTACTTC
CDR3: CASSDIRASYEQYF
D: -
J: TRBJ2-7
V: TRBV25-1
length: 14
size: many

DNA: TGTGCCAGCAGTCCCCCCAGCATCGAGGGCAATCAGCCCCAGCATTTT
CDR3: CASSPPSIEGNQPQHF
D: -
J: TRBJ1-5
V: TRBV10-3
length: 16
size: few

DNA: TGTGCCAGCAGCTTCGCTCAGGCTAGAGATGGCTACACCTTC
CDR3: CASSFAQARDGYTF
D: -
J: TRBJ1-2
V: TRBV11-2
length: 14
size: few

DNA: TGTGCCAGCAGCCCAGTAAGGACAGGGCGTACTGAAGCTTTCTTT
CDR3: CASSPVRTGRTEAFF
D: TRBD1
J: TRBJ1-1
V: TRBV7-9
length: 15
size: few

DNA: TGTGCCAGCAGCCAGGGACAGTTCACCGGGGAGCTGTTTTTT
CDR3: CASSQGQFTGELFF
D: TRBD1
J: TRBJ2-2
V: TRBV14
length: 14
size: few

DNA: TGCAGCGTTGACACAGGGAGGGTTGAAGCTTTCTTT
CDR3: CSVDTGRVEAFF
D: -
J: TRBJ1-1
V: TRBV29-1
length: 12
size: many

DNA: TGTGCCAGCAGCACGAACAAACAGGGGTTCGAGAATTCACCCCTCCACTTT
CDR3: CASSTNKQGFENSPLHF
D: TRBD1
J: TRBJ1-6
V: TRBV19
length: 17
size: -

DNA: TGTGCCAGCAGTTCCAATTGGGGGGGGGCAAGGGTACCCTACGAGCAGTACTTC
CDR3: CASSSNWGGARVPYEQYF
D: -
J: TRBJ2-7
V: TRBV10-3
length: 18
size: -

DNA: TGTGCCATCAGTGCTAGTACAGGACAGGTGTTTGTCTATGGCTACACCTTC
CDR3: CAISASTGQVFVYGYTF
D: TRBD1
J: TRBJ1-2
V: TRBV10-3
length: 17
size: -

DNA: TGTGCCAGCAGCGGAAATGCAGGGGGGACGAACACTGAAGCTTTCTTT
CDR3: CASSGNAGGTNTEAFF
D: TRBD1
J: TRBJ1-1
V: TRBV5-4
length: 16
size: few

DNA: TGTGCCAGCAGCCCCTTGGGACTAGCGGGAGGCACCACCGGGGAGCTGTTTTTT
CDR3: CASSPLGLAGGTTGELFF
D: TRBD2
J: TRBJ2-2
V: TRBV7-9
length: 18
size: few

DNA: TGTGTCAGCAGCTTAGAGGCGGGGATCTATGGCTACACCTTC
CDR3: CVSSLEAGIYGYTF
D: -
J: TRBJ1-2
V: TRBV7-2
length: 14
size: -

DNA: TGTGCCATCAGTGAGTCGTCTAGCGGGAGATTTGAGGCCCAGTACTTC
CDR3: CAISESSSGRFEAQYF
D: TRBD2
J: TRBJ2-5
V: TRBV10-3
length: 16
size: once

DNA: TGTTTCAGCAGCTTAGTAGCAGATGGCTACACCTTC
CDR3: CFSSLVADGYTF
D: -
J: TRBJ1-2
V: TRBV7-9
length: 12
size: -

DNA: TGCAGTGCTAGACTAGCGGGCGGTACCTACGAGCAGTACTTC
CDR3: CSARLAGGTYEQYF
D: TRBD2
J: TRBJ2-7
V: TRBV20-1
length: 14
size: few

DNA: TGTGCCAGCAGCTCCGGACAGGTCGGCTACGAGCAGTACTTC
CDR3: CASSSGQVGYEQYF
D: TRBD1
J: TRBJ2-7
V: TRBV5-6
length: 14
size: few

DNA: TGTGCCATACGGGAGACAGGGGGCCTTGAGACCCAGTACTTC
CDR3: CAIRETGGLETQYF
D: TRBD1
J: TRBJ2-5
V: TRBV6-5
length: 14
size: -

DNA: TGCGCCAGCAGTGGCGGGGGGCCTTCTGCAGGCTACGAGCAGTACTTC
CDR3: CASSGGGPSAGYEQYF
D: TRBD2
J: TRBJ2-7
V: TRBV10-1
length: 16
size: -

DNA: TGTGCCAGCAGAACTGGAAACACCATATATTTT
CDR3: CASRTGNTIYF
D: -
J: TRBJ1-3
V: TRBV12-3/TRBV12-4
length: 11
size: few

DNA: TGCAGTGCCCCCCCCGGGACTCCCGGGGAGGAGACCCAGTACTTC
CDR3: CSAPPGTPGEETQYF
D: -
J: TRBJ2-5
V: TRBV20-1
length: 15
size: -

DNA: TGTGCCAGCAGCGCTGGGGGAGGGGTAACTGAAGCTTTCTTT
CDR3: CASSAGGGVTEAFF
D: -
J: TRBJ1-1
V: TRBV9
length: 14
size: -

DNA: TGCAGCGTTGACCTGGGATCCGGAAACACCATATATTTT
CDR3: CSVDLGSGNTIYF
D: -
J: TRBJ1-3
V: TRBV29-1
length: 13
size: many